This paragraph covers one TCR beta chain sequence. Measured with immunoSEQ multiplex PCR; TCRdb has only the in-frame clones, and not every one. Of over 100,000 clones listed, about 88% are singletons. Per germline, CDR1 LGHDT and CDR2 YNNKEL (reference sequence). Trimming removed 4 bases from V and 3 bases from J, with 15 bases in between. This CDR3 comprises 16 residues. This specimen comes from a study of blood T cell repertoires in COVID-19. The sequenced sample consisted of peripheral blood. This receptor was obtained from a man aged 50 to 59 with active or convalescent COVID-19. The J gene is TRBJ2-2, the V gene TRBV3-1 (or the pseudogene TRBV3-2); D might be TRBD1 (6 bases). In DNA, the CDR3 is TGTGCCAGCAGCCCAGAACAGGGTTGGTACACCGGGGAGCTGTTTTTT. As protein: CASSPEQGWYTGELFF.